This T cell receptor (beta chain) was captured in a study of long-term antiretroviral therapy in people with HIV. Broader study findings: Before ART, certain clones expanded, and these dominated the repertoire at all time points. Older ART regimens may have been in use when blood was drawn between about 2003 and 2017.

In regard to this clone: Its target is unknown.

The libraries were made with immunoSEQ v3.0 at survey level. Sequenced by immunoSEQ multiplex PCR; TCRdb stores in-frame clones only, minus some. The sample carries 42,000 or so clones, 75% to 90% recorded once. Two or more post-ART PBMC samples, plus at least one pre-ART sample, were available for each donor. Ahead of DNA extraction, samples held roughly 0.9-10 million cryopreserved PBMC each. This clonotype originated in a woman aged 50 to 65 with HIV. The specimen comprised unsorted PBMCs, sampled 3.1 years after starting antiretroviral therapy.

The CDR3 coding sequence is TGCGCCAGCAGCTTAAGGAGAGCCCCGGGACAGAGAAGGAGTTATAGCAATCAGCCCCAGCATTTT. This translates into CASSLRRAPGQRRSYSNQPQHF. The chain links TRBV5-1 to TRBJ1-5; 7 bases match TRBD1. The CDR3 is 22 amino acids. Germline CDR1 reads SGHRS; CDR2 reads YFSETQ. J was trimmed by 0 bases and V by 2 bases; bases with no gene match: 23.